The text below deals with one T cell receptor (beta chain). The antigen is undetermined. Germline CDR1 MNHEY, CDR2 SVGAGI. The CDR3 is 11 residues long. The germline V and J ends were trimmed by 6 bases and 5 bases, with 7 bases remaining between them. This entry belongs to a study of regulatory dendritic cells for organ transplantation. Study results and limitations: The authors noted considerable between-person heterogeneity in alloreactive memory CD8+ cells. Naive CD4+ and CD8+ repertoires were highly diverse; memory CD8+ was most oligoclonal. Memory CD8+ clonal expansion seemed more limited with regulatory than mature dendritic cells.

Using immunoSEQ multiplex PCR, the repertoire was profiled, and TCRdb retains in-frame clones only, with some absent. Of under 35,000 clones detected, under 90% appear once; the ten largest clones hold approximately 0.44%. The chain uses TRBV6-5 and TRBJ1-1; the D is unclear. Sequenced sample: naive CD8+ T cells from blood. Subset of the sample: CD45RA+ naive T cells. This receptor was obtained from a human donor in good health. CDR3 DNA sequence: TGTGCCAGCAGACGAGGGACTGAAGCTTTCTTT. Its protein is CASRRGTEAFF.